One sample yielded the 5 T cell receptor beta chains listed below, sequenced in a study of T cells in Graves' hyperthyroidism and ophthalmopathy. RNA transcripts yielded amplified TCR beta CDR3 regions. In the first-round RT-PCR of the TCR CDR3, the HTBI primer set was used. TCRdb analysed the multiplex PCR reads with MiXCR anew, one entry per CDR3 protein. This table has about 300,000 distinct CDR3 sequences, roughly a fifth appearing once. The sample comprised blood. Receptors originate from a man aged 45-60 years with Graves' ophthalmopathy.

This clonotype occurred many times. The chain has TRBV20-1 and TRBJ2-5; unclear D gene. Trimming removed 6 bases at V and 2 bases at J, with 16 bases between. Germline values: CDR1 DFQATT, CDR2 SNEGSKA (reference sequence). This CDR3 contains 14 residues. CDR3 sequence: CSANPTDAQETQYF. CDR3 bases: TGCAGTGCCAACCCGACCGACGCTCAAGAGACCCAGTACTTC.

This clonotype was seen once. The J gene is TRBJ2-7, the V gene TRBV28; D remains ambiguous. CDR1 is MDHEN, CDR2 SYDVKM, per germline. CDR3 length equals 15 residues. V was shortened by 3 bases and J by 1 base, with 13 bases between the two germline ends. The CDR3 nucleotides read TGTGCCAGCAGTTTTGCCCTTCCCGGGTCCTACGAGCAGTACTTC. Residues: CASSFALPGSYEQYF.

This clonotype showed up many times. The chain combines TRBV20-1 with TRBJ2-7, with TRBD2 as a possible D gene (6 bases). Germline loops: CDR1 DFQATT, CDR2 SNEGSKA (reference sequence). CDR3 length equals 13 residues. Deletions cut 3 bases from V and 3 bases from J, with 12 bases between. The CDR3 DNA reads TGCAGTGCTAGCGGGACTTTTGGCTACGAGCAGTACTTC. As protein: CSASGTFGYEQYF.

This clonotype was observed a few times. The J gene is TRBJ2-7, the V gene TRBV11-2; perhaps TRBD1 as D (6 bases). The CDR3 consists of 17 residues. CDR1 is SGHAT and CDR2 is FQNNGV in the germline V gene. Trimming cost V 4 bases and J 2 bases, with 21 bases left between them. DNA for the CDR3: TGTGCCAGCAGCTCAGCCGAACAGGGCATATACGCCTACGAGCAGTACTTC. Translating gives CASSSAEQGIYAYEQYF.

This clonotype was seen more than once but under ten times. The J gene is TRBJ2-7, the V gene TRBV5-1; 7 positions match TRBD2. CDR3 length: 15 amino acids. V lost 5 bases to trimming and J lost 2 bases; unmatched junction nucleotides: 10. From germline, CDR1 is SGHRS and CDR2 YFSETQ. The CDR3 DNA sequence: TGCGCCAGCAGTCGGAGGAGCGGGGAGACCTACGAGCAGTACTTC. The encoded protein is CASSRRSGETYEQYF.